These 21 T cell receptor beta chains share one sample of origin, sequenced in a study of cytomegalovirus exposure and HLA in healthy donors. The PCR contained 60 Vbeta and 13 Jbeta primers. Libraries were prepared by immunoSEQ multiplex PCR; TCRdb keeps only in-frame clonotypes and omits some of them. Altogether over 110,000 clones are present, 82% being singletons, with the ten largest covering more than 2.5%. Sequencing was performed on PBMCs. These receptor sequences come from a male donor in good health and CMV-seronegative.

The chain employs TRBV27 and TRBJ2-7; 12 positions agree with TRBD1. The germline V gene encodes CDR1 MNHEY and CDR2 SMNVEV (reference sequence). This CDR3 is 13 amino acids long. J was trimmed by 6 bases and V by 7 bases; bases with no gene match: 4. The CDR3 loop reads CASTGQGASEQYF. The CDR3 nucleotides are TGTGCCAGCACGGGACAGGGGGCAAGCGAGCAGTACTTC.

J is TRBJ1-1 and V is TRBV30; TRBD1 might be the D (5 bases). The V gene lost 5 bases and the J gene lost 7 bases, with 14 bases spanning the gap. CDR1 and CDR2 from the germline V gene are GTSNPN and SVGIG (reference sequence). This CDR3 region has 12 residues. The CDR3 DNA reads TGTGCCTGGGATGCGGGGGGTGGTGAAGCTTTCTTT. It yields the protein CAWDAGGGEAFF.

The chain employs TRBV15 and TRBJ1-2, with 7 bases matching TRBD1. CDR1 and CDR2 from the germline V gene are LNHNV and YYDKDF (reference sequence). The junction had 3 bases not matched to a gene; V was cut back by 1 base and J by 4 bases. This CDR3 is 14 amino acids long. In nucleotides, the CDR3 is TGTGCCACCAGCAGAGTTGGACAGGTCTATGGCTACACCTTC. This encodes CATSRVGQVYGYTF.

This clone was seen a handful of times. This chain uses TRBV4-1 with TRBJ1-2, with 9 positions matching TRBD1. Germline loops: CDR1 MGHRA, CDR2 YSYEKL. V was clipped by 4 bases and J by 8 bases; unmatched bases: 8. CDR3 length: 14 amino acids. CDR3: CASSLDRGSSGYTF. CDR3 bases: TGCGCCAGCAGCCTCGACAGGGGGTCTTCCGGCTACACCTTC.

This clone was observed a single time. J is TRBJ2-3 and V is TRBV4-1; the D gene is possibly TRBD2 (5 bases). CDR3 length: 17 residues. V lost 0 bases to trimming and J lost 0 bases, with 13 bases between them. Germline CDR1 is MGHRA and CDR2 is YSYEKL. The CDR3 loop is CASSQEERSISTDTQYF. DNA for the CDR3: TGCGCCAGCAGCCAAGAGGAGCGGTCTATTAGCACAGATACGCAGTATTTT.

The chain has TRBV5-6 and TRBJ2-7; 7 bases fit TRBD2. Germline loops: CDR1 SGHDT, CDR2 YYEEEE. With 1 base clipped from V and 1 base from J, the junction kept 5 bases outside the gene matches. The CDR3 runs to 15 residues. The CDR3 bases are TGTGCCAGCAGCTTGATTGCGGGAGTGTCCTACGAGCAGTACTTC. Amino acid sequence: CASSLIAGVSYEQYF. Full variable domain (missing parts from reference TRBV5-6 and TRBJ2-7): DAGVTQSPTHLIKTRGQQVTLRCSPKSGHDTVSWYQQALGQGPQFIFQYYEEEERQRGNFPDRFSGHQFPNYSSELNVNALLLGDSALYLCASSLIAGVSYEQYFGPGTRLTVT.

CDR3 residues: CASSNRGNEQYF. The CDR3, as DNA: TGTGCCAGCAGTAACAGGGGAAACGAGCAGTACTTC. This chain connects TRBV27 to TRBJ2-5, with 7 bases matching TRBD1. Gene TRBJ2-7 matches the end of the DNA better, so the J call may be wrong. The CDR3 length is 12 residues. CDR1 and CDR2 from the germline V gene are MNHEY and SMNVEV (reference sequence).

A few counts support this clone. The V and J genes are TRBV6-6 and TRBJ2-7, with 9 bases that match TRBD1. CDR1 and CDR2 (germline): MNHNY, SVGAGI (reference sequence). The V segment lost 7 bases and the J segment 2 bases; nucleotides outside the gene matches: 9. The CDR3 contains 15 residues. The CDR3 nucleotides read TGTGCCAGCAATCTCCCGGGACAGGGTGCCTACGAGCAGTACTTC. Translated, it gives CASNLPGQGAYEQYF.

This sequence joins TRBV13 and TRBJ1-1, with D possibly being TRBD1 (6 bases). The V end was cut by 5 bases, the J end by 8 bases, with 24 bases between. The CDR3 is 16 residues long. Germline loops: CDR1 PRHDT, CDR2 FYEKMQ (reference sequence). In DNA form, the CDR3 reads TGTGCCAGCAGCCAAGAAGGGGGGGATCTTATCCTCGAAGCTTTCTTT. Translated, it gives CASSQEGGDLILEAFF.

The V call is TRBV6-6, the J call TRBJ1-2, with TRBD1 matching over 7 bases. Looked up from germline, CDR1 is MNHNY and CDR2 is SVGAGI (reference sequence). After removal of 2 bases from V and 5 bases from J, the junction contained 8 bases not matched to a gene. This CDR3 comprises 15 residues. For the CDR3, the DNA is TGTGCCAGCAGTTACCCGCAGGGGGACAATTATGGCTACACCTTC. It specifies CASSYPQGDNYGYTF.

The rearrangement links TRBV4-3 to TRBJ2-2; 8 bases match TRBD1. Unmatched junction bases numbered 8, after V lost 4 bases and J lost 4 bases. Germline CDR1 reads LGHNA; CDR2 reads YSLEER. The CDR3 has 16 residues. CDR3: CASSRGDRSRTGELFF. Written as DNA, the CDR3 is TGCGCCAGCAGCCGGGGGGACAGGTCCCGCACCGGGGAGCTGTTTTTT.

V and J are TRBV5-1 and TRBJ2-5; 10 bases agree with TRBD2. The J call is in doubt because the DNA end fits TRBJ2-7 better. CDR1 SGHRS and CDR2 YFSETQ come from the germline V gene. The CDR3 covers 15 residues. The CDR3 loop is CASSTASGSTYEQYF. The DNA of the CDR3 is TGCGCCAGCAGCACCGCTAGCGGGAGTACGTACGAGCAGTACTTC.

The chain is built from TRBV5-4 and TRBJ2-7, with D possibly matching TRBD2 (5 bases). The length of the CDR3 is 14 residues. The germline V gene encodes CDR1 SGHNT and CDR2 YYREEE (reference sequence). V was cut by 2 bases and J by 2 bases, with 11 bases left in between. The CDR3 DNA reads TGTGCCAGCAGCTTCGGCGGGCCTGCCTACGAGCAGTACTTC. This gives the protein CASSFGGPAYEQYF.

The count of this clone is one. The genes are TRBV6-5 and TRBJ2-7, with 9 bases fitting TRBD2. CDR1 is MNHEY and CDR2 is SVGAGI in the germline V gene. V shed 0 bases and J 3 bases; nucleotides not matched to a gene: 6. CDR3 length: 16 residues. CDR3 nucleotides: TGTGCCAGCAGTTACTCGAGGGCGGGAGGGTTCTACGAGCAGTACTTC. Translating gives CASSYSRAGGFYEQYF.

The chain has TRBV19 and TRBJ1-1, with D perhaps TRBD1 (5 bases). Germline-derived CDR1 and CDR2 are LNHDA and SQIVND (reference sequence). The CDR3 runs 13 residues. V lost 2 bases and J lost 5, with 9 bases in between. The DNA for the CDR3 is TGTGCCAGTAGTATAACCAGGGAAACTGAAGCTTTCTTT. As protein: CASSITRETEAFF. Based on the CDR3 plus reference TRBV19 and TRBJ1-1, the full variable domain is DGGITQSPKYLFRKEGQNVTLSCEQNLNHDAMYWYRQDPGQGLRLIYYSQIVNDFQKGDIAEGYSVSREKKESFPLTVTSAQKNPTAFYLCASSITRETEAFFGQGTRLTVV.

This chain's CDR3 is CAISAVEIATDTQYF. The CDR3 DNA reads TGTGCCATCAGTGCCGTCGAAATAGCAACAGATACGCAGTATTTT. The gene calls are TRBV10-3 and TRBJ2-3; D gene unclear. The germline V gene has CDR1 ENHRY and CDR2 SYGVKD. V dropped 4 bases and J dropped 3 bases, with 14 bases sitting between them. The CDR3 is made up of 15 amino acids.

CDR3 coding DNA: TGTGCCAGCAGTCCGACAGGGCGGAGTGAAAAACTGTTTTTT. It is translated as CASSPTGRSEKLFF. The rearrangement joins TRBV6-5 to TRBJ1-4; 7 nucleotides align to TRBD1. CDR1 is MNHEY and CDR2 is SVGAGI in the germline V gene. The CDR3 is 14 residues long. V shed 5 bases, J shed 7 bases, and the junction held 7 bases outside the gene matches.

This chain uses TRBV27 with TRBJ2-6; D gene unclear. The CDR3 totals 16 residues. Germline V gene data show CDR1 as MNHEY and CDR2 as SMNVEV (reference sequence). The V end lost 2 bases, the J end lost 4 bases, and 12 bases lay between the germline ends. The CDR3 DNA sequence: TGTGCCAGCAGTTTAGGTGAGAGCCCCGGGGCCAACGTCCTGACTTTC. This gives the protein CASSLGESPGANVLTF. The whole variable domain, remainder taken from reference TRBV27 and TRBJ2-6, is EAQVTQNPRYLITVTGKKLTVTCSQNMNHEYMSWYRQDPGLGLRQIYYSMNVEVTDKGDVPEGYKVSRKEKRNFPLILESPSPNQTSLYFCASSLGESPGANVLTFGAGSRLTVL.

The V and J genes are TRBV27 and TRBJ1-2, with 9 bases identical to TRBD1. V was pared by 5 bases and J by 8 bases, with 9 bases of the junction left unmatched. Germline CDR1 and CDR2: MNHEY and SMNVEV (reference sequence). This CDR3 is 14 amino acids long. The CDR3 loop is CASSGRTGAIGYTF. The CDR3 DNA follows: TGTGCCAGCAGTGGCAGGACAGGGGCAATCGGCTACACCTTC.

V and J are TRBV25-1 and TRBJ2-7; D possibly corresponds to TRBD1 (5 bases). The V gene's germline CDR1 is MGHDK and CDR2 SYGVNS. V was shortened by 6 bases and J by 0 bases, with 18 bases between the two germline ends. This CDR3 is 16 amino acids long. The CDR3 DNA follows: TGTGCCAGCAGCAGAACGAGACAGCTCCTCTCCTACGAGCAGTACTTC. Translating it yields CASSRTRQLLSYEQYF.

The chain couples TRBV19 to TRBJ1-5; TRBD1 aligns across 7 bases. The V gene's germline CDR1 is LNHDA and CDR2 SQIVND (reference sequence). This CDR3 comprises 16 residues. V was clipped by 1 base and J by 4 bases; unmatched bases: 7. CDR3 residues: CASSIARTGLNQPQHF. CDR3 nucleotides: TGTGCCAGTAGTATAGCCCGGACAGGACTAAATCAGCCCCAGCATTTT.